These 15 T cell receptor beta chains share one sample of origin, sequenced in a study of blood T cell repertoires in COVID-19. Repertoires were generated with immunoSEQ multiplex PCR, while TCRdb's copy carries only in-frame clones and drops some. The table has about 430,000 clones, around nine tenths seen once. Sequenced sample: PBMCs or T cells enriched from blood (not recorded which). These receptors came from a woman aged 30 to 39 with acute COVID-19.

In DNA form, the CDR3 reads TGTGCCAGCAGCTCTCCCCGCGGAGGTGAGCAGTTCTTC. Translating gives CASSSPRGGEQFF. The gene calls are TRBV11-1 and TRBJ2-1; D may be TRBD2 (5 bases). V was cut by 4 bases and J by 9 bases, with 13 bases left in between. The germline gives CDR1 SGHAT, CDR2 FQDESV (reference sequence). CDR3 size: 13 residues.

The J gene is TRBJ2-1, the V gene TRBV5-1, with D possibly being TRBD2 (6 bases). CDR1 and CDR2 from the germline V gene are SGHRS and YFSETQ. Trimming removed 0 bases from V and 2 bases from J, with 12 bases in between. CDR3 size: 16 residues. The CDR3 spells CASSLATGATYNEQFF. The CDR3 DNA follows: TGCGCCAGCAGCTTGGCAACGGGAGCTACCTACAATGAGCAGTTCTTC. Filled out from reference TRBV5-1 and TRBJ2-1, the complete variable domain reads KAGVTQTPRYLIKTRGQQVTLSCSPISGHRSVSWYQQTPGQGLQFLFEYFSETQRNKGNFPGRFSGRQFSNSRSEMNVSTLELGDSALYLCASSLATGATYNEQFFGPGTRLTVL.

About this clone: This sample includes further DNA sequences coding for the same CDR3. V usage is TRBV28 and J usage is TRBJ2-7; 8 nucleotides align to TRBD2. CDR1 and CDR2 (germline): MDHEN, SYDVKM. The junction had 2 bases not matched to a gene; V was cut back by 2 bases and J by 2 bases. The CDR3 runs 14 residues. The CDR3 coding sequence is TGTGCCAGCAGTTTAGCGGGGGGAACCTACGAGCAGTACTTC. Its protein product is CASSLAGGTYEQYF.

This sequence joins TRBV28 and TRBJ1-1, with D possibly matching TRBD1 (5 bases). Germline V CDR1 and CDR2: MDHEN, SYDVKM. V was shortened by 1 base and J by 4 bases, with 13 bases between the two germline ends. There are 15 residues in the CDR3. The CDR3, as DNA: TGTGCCAGCAGTTTATCGGCAGGGTCGGGCACTGAAGCTTTCTTT. Amino acid sequence: CASSLSAGSGTEAFF.

The V gene is TRBV4-1, the J gene TRBJ2-2, with D tentatively TRBD1 (7 bases). This CDR3 region has 15 residues. Trimming pared 3 bases from V and 5 bases from J, leaving 13 bases between. From germline, CDR1 is MGHRA and CDR2 YSYEKL. The CDR3 region has the DNA TGCGCCAGCAGCCACCCAGGGGGGTTAACCGGGGAGCTGTTTTTT. This encodes CASSHPGGLTGELFF.

This clone occurred once. The CDR3, as DNA: TGTGCCACCAGCAGAGATATGATTAGACCAGGGTCTGGGGCCAACGTCCTGACTTTC. This gives the protein CATSRDMIRPGSGANVLTF. This chain links TRBV15 with TRBJ2-6, with D possibly being TRBD1 (5 bases). In germline, CDR1 is LNHNV, CDR2 YYDKDF (reference sequence). Trimming took 0 bases from V and 1 from J, leaving 16 bases between them. The CDR3 totals 19 residues.

V usage is TRBV30 and J usage is TRBJ1-6; no reliable D call. V gave up 3 bases and J gave up 11 bases, with 20 bases separating them. CDR1 and CDR2 from the germline V gene are GTSNPN and SVGIG (reference sequence). The CDR3 extends over 15 amino acids. CDR3 residues: CAWSVRVGFRPPLHF. DNA for the CDR3: TGTGCCTGGAGCGTTCGGGTTGGGTTTCGGCCACCCCTCCACTTT.

The rearrangement joins TRBV6-6 to TRBJ1-2; perhaps TRBD1 as D (6 bases). Deletions cut 2 bases from V and 4 bases from J, with 14 bases between. Germline V lookup: CDR1 MNHNY, CDR2 SVGAGI (reference sequence). The CDR3 totals 15 residues. CDR3 loop: CASSYDGTTFYGYTF. The DNA of the CDR3 is TGTGCCAGCAGTTACGATGGGACAACCTTCTATGGCTACACCTTC.

The chain joins TRBV6-6 to TRBJ1-1; D might be TRBD1 (5 bases). CDR1 MNHNY and CDR2 SVGAGI come from the germline V gene (reference sequence). Trimming cost V 6 bases and J 3 bases, with 14 bases left between them. The CDR3 has 14 residues. CDR3 nucleotides: TGTGCCAGCAGCCTCCTGGGAGGGGACACTGAAGCTTTCTTT. Encoded protein: CASSLLGGDTEAFF.

This clone was detected a few times. The chain has TRBV6-1 and TRBJ2-7, with a possible D match to TRBD1 (5 bases). The germline CDR1 and CDR2 sequences are MNHNS and SASEGT. This CDR3 is built from 13 residues. Trimming took off 2 bases at V and 6 bases at J, with 11 bases between the two ends. The CDR3 DNA is TGTGCCAGCAGTGAATTTGTCCAGGGCGAGCAGTACTTC. Translation: CASSEFVQGEQYF.

The chain combines TRBV3-1 (or the pseudogene TRBV3-2) with TRBJ1-1; 12 nucleotides align to TRBD1. CDR1 is LGHDT and CDR2 is YNNKEL in the germline V gene (reference sequence). V was pared by 6 bases and J by 11 bases, with 13 bases of the junction left unmatched. The CDR3 has 15 residues. The CDR3 here is CASSYPGQGANIAFF. For the CDR3, the DNA is TGTGCCAGCAGTTACCCGGGACAGGGGGCGAATATTGCTTTCTTT.

The V call is TRBV27, the J call TRBJ1-4; 7 positions match TRBD1. V gave up 2 bases and J gave up 5 bases; unmatched junction bases: 5. This CDR3 spans 15 amino acids. Germline V gene data show CDR1 as MNHEY and CDR2 as SMNVEV (reference sequence). The DNA of the CDR3 is TGTGCCAGCAGTTTAGAGGGGGCCCAAAATGAAAAACTGTTTTTT. It codes for CASSLEGAQNEKLFF.

The CDR3 DNA reads as TGTGCCAGCAGCCAACGCTTGGACAGATCCCTTAATCAGCCCCAGCATTTT. Residues: CASSQRLDRSLNQPQHF. V gene TRBV7-2 combines with J gene TRBJ1-5, with a possible D match to TRBD1 (6 bases). CDR3 length: 17 amino acids. Germline V gene lookup returns CDR1 SGHTA and CDR2 FQGNSA. Trimming removed 5 bases at V and 4 bases at J, with 21 bases between.

The CDR3 DNA sequence: TGTGCCAGCACAGGACAGCCGCCCTCTGGAAACACCATATATTTT. This encodes CASTGQPPSGNTIYF. This chain uses TRBV7-9 with TRBJ1-3, with a weak D call TRBD1 (6 bases). The germline CDR1 and CDR2 sequences are SEHNR and FQNEAQ (reference sequence). V was trimmed by 7 bases and J by 0 bases, leaving 13 bases between them. The CDR3 is 15 amino acids.

This chain uses TRBV27 with TRBJ1-4; TRBD1 matches at 7 bases. The CDR3 totals 18 residues. V was pared by 4 bases and J by 4 bases, with 15 bases of the junction left unmatched. Germline V gene data show CDR1 as MNHEY and CDR2 as SMNVEV (reference sequence). Written as DNA, the CDR3 is TGTGCCAGCAGTTCATACGCAATTCGACAGGGAGGTAATGAAAAACTGTTTTTT. It translates to CASSSYAIRQGGNEKLFF.